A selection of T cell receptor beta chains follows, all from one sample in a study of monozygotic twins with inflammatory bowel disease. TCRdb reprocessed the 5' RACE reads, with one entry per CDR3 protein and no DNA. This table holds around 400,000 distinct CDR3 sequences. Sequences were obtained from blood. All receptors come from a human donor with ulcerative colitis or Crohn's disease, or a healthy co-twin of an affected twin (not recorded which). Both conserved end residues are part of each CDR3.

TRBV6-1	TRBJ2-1	CASNIIADNEQFF
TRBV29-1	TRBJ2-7	CSVERDSPYEQYF
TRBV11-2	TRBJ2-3	CASTQLDGDTQYF
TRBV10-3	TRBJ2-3	CAISESSTRLAGVEDTQYF
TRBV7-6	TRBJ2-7	CASSQRPGTGAEQYF
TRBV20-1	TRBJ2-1	CGPWTTNNEQFF
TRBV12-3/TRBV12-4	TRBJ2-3	CASTADRAWRDTQYF
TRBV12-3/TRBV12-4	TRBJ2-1	CASTLSYNEQFF
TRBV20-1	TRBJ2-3	CSAPGTSGGSRTDTQYF
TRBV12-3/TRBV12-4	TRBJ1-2	CASSSSGPSGVGYTF
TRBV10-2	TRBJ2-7	CASSYPGTGPQGGEQYF
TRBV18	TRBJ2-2	CASSPPPGTGELFF
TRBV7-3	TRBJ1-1	CASRAWGAGTEAFF
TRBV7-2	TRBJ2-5	CASSLVLAGGTQETQYF
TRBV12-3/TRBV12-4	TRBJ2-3	CASSFRLVTGTQYF
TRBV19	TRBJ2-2	CASRQANTGELFF
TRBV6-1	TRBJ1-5	CASRGQVGQPQHF
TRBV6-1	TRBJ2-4	CASSDRVAKNIQYF
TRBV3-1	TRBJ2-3	CASSQEQGSTDTQYF
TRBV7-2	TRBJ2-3	CASSLGFATPSTDTQYF
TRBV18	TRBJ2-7	CASSPRQGSTYEQYF
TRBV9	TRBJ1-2	CASSVATGGRGYTF
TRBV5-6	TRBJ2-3	CASSLRGLSQYF
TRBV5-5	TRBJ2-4	CASSSLIRDRVAKNIQYF
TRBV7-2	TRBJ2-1	CASSLEGTSGRNEQFF
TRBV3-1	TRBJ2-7	CASSQWGAGGPYEQYF
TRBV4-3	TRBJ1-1	CASSPSLGFNTEAFF
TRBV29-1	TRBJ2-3	CSVEAEARRLAGYTDTQYF
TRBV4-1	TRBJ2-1	CASSQDGGTYIDNEQFF
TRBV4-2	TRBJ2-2	CASSQEQTTGELFF
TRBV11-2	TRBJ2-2	CASSQGLAGVSSTGELFF
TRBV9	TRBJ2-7	CASSAGNSLSYEQYF
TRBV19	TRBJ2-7	CASSTGDGRLYEQYF
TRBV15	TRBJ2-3	CATSKADTQYF
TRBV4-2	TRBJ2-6	CASSQDAAVGANVLTF
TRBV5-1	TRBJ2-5	CASKTGGARDETQYF